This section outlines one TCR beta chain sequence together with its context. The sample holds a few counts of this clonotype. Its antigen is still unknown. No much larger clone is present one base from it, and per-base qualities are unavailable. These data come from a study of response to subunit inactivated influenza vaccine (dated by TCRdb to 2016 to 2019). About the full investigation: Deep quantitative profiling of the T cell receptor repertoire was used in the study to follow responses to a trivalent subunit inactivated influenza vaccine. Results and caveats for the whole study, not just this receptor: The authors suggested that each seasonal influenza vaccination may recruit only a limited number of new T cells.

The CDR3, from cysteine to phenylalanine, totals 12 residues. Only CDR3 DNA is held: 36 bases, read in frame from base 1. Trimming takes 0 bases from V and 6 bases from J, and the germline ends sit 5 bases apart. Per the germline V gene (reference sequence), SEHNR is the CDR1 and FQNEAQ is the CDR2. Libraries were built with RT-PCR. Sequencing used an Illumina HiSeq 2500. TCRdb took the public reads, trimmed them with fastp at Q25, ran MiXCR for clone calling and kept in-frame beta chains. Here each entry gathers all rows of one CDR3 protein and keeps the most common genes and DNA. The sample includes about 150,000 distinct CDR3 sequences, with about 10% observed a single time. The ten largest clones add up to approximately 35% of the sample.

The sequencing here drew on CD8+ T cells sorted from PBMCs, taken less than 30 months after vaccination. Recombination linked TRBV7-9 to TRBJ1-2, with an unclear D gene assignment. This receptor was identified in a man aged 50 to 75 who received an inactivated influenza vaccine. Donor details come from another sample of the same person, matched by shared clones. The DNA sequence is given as TGTGCCAGCAGCTTAGCCGGGAATGGCTACACCTTC. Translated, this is CASSLAGNGYTF.